This T cell receptor beta chain emerged from a study of response to subunit inactivated influenza vaccine. Study-wide points: Authors proposed each seasonal influenza vaccination draws in few new T cells.

In TCRdb, the RT-PCR reads were re-called with MiXCR into one record per CDR3 protein. The sample lists about 160,000 distinct CDR3 sequences; roughly a tenth were seen once. V was clipped by 4 bases and J by 0 bases; unmatched bases: 16. This CDR3 contains 19 residues. Germline V gene lookup returns CDR1 ENHRY and CDR2 SYGVKD. This clonotype turned up a few times. Its antigen is currently unknown. The sample was non-naive T cells sorted from PBMCs, taken roughly 46 days after vaccination. J is TRBJ2-7 and V is TRBV10-3; 9 bases map to TRBD2. The receptor's source is a man between 50 and 59 years old who received an inactivated influenza vaccine. The chain's CDR3 is CAISGSGTSSLISSYEQYF. The CDR3 DNA follows: TGTGCCATCAGTGGATCCGGGACTAGCTCGCTGATAAGCTCCTACGAGCAGTACTTC.